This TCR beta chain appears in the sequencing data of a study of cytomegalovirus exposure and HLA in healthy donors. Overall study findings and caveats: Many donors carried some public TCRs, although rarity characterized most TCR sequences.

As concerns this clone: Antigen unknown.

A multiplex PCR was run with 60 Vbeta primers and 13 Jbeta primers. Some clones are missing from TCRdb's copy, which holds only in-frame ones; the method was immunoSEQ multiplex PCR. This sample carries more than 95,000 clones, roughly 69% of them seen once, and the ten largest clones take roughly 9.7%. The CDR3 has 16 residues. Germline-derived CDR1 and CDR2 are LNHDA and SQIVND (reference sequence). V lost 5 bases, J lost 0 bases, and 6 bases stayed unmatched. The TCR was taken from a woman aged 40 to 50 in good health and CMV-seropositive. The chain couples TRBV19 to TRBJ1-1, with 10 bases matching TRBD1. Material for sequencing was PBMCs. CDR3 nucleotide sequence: TGTGCCAGTAGTCCACGGACAGGGGGGATGAACACTGAAGCTTTCTTT. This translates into CASSPRTGGMNTEAFF.